This T cell receptor beta chain was retrieved from a study of shared clonotypes between healthy human individuals. Study-wide context: Each donor had three CD4 naive, three CD4 memory, two CD8 naive and one CD8 memory plate.

Study-wide results and caveats: Apart from blood, nothing was sampled; tissue repertoires likely differ. Naive CD4 clonotypes were shared across a few donors at 4.5% to 6.5%. An effect of sequencing depth on clonotype sharing among donors was expected.

Germline lookup yields CDR1 MNHNS and CDR2 SASEGT. The V gene lost 4 bases and the J gene lost 0 bases, with 9 bases spanning the gap. This CDR3 region has 14 residues. Concerning this clone: Antigen: not known.

CD8 cells classed as naive were CD45RO-negative and positively selected for CCR7, excluding terminally differentiated effector memory CD45RA+ cells. Clones were sequenced by immunoSEQ multiplex PCR, and TCRdb holds only the in-frame ones, with some missing. Of over 750,000 clones in the sample, 96% were seen once. The chain recombines TRBV6-1 with TRBJ2-5; D unresolved. The sequencing input was naive CD8+ T cells sorted from blood. The sequence was obtained from a young man in good health. This chain's CDR3 is CASSVFQHQETQYF. In DNA form, the CDR3 reads TGTGCCAGCAGTGTGTTCCAGCACCAAGAGACCCAGTACTTC.